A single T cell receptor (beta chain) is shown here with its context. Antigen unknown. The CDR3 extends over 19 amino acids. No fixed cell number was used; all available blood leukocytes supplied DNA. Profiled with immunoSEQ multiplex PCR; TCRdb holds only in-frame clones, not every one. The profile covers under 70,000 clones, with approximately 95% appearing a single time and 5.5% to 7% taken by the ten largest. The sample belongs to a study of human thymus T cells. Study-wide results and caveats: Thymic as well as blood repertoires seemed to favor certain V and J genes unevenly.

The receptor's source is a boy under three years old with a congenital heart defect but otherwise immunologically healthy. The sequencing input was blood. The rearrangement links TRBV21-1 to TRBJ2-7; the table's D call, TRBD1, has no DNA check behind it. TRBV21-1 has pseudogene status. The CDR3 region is CASSKFRPLANRCTYEQYF. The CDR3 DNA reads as TGTGCCAGCAGCAAATTCAGACCGTTAGCCAACAGGTGTACCTACGAGCAGTACTTC.